These 22 T cell receptor beta chains share one sample of origin, sequenced in a study of blood T cell repertoires in COVID-19. Sequencing was performed with immunoSEQ multiplex PCR; in TCRdb, only in-frame clones are kept and a portion is missing. The repertoire holds hundreds of thousands of clones, with roughly 88% as singletons. Sequencing used PBMCs or T cells enriched from blood (not recorded which). These TCRs come from a woman in her fifties or sixties who had recovered from COVID-19.

The chain links TRBV11-2 to TRBJ1-2, with a tentative D call TRBD1 (6 bases). The CDR3 runs to 14 residues. Per the germline V gene, CDR1 is SGHAT and CDR2 is FQNNGV. V lost 3 bases and J 5 bases, leaving 13 bases between the germline ends. The CDR3 loop reads CASSFGVTGYGYTF. CDR3 DNA sequence: TGTGCCAGCAGCTTCGGGGTTACAGGGTATGGCTACACCTTC.

This clone occurred once. The rearrangement uses TRBV5-6 and TRBJ2-7; 7 positions agree with TRBD2. The V segment lost 4 bases and the J segment 2 bases; nucleotides outside the gene matches: 3. The CDR3 is 13 amino acids. In germline, CDR1 is SGHDT, CDR2 YYEEEE. Here the CDR3 reads CASSARGAYEQYF. In nucleotides, the CDR3 is TGTGCCAGCAGCGCCCGGGGGGCCTACGAGCAGTACTTC.

V is TRBV28 and J is TRBJ1-5; D possibly corresponds to TRBD1 (5 bases). Trimming took 3 bases from V and 3 from J, leaving 9 bases between them. The CDR3 covers 14 residues. CDR1 and CDR2 (germline): MDHEN, SYDVKM. DNA for the CDR3: TGTGCCAGCAGTTTGGGGCAGTACAATCAGCCCCAGCATTTT. Amino acid sequence: CASSLGQYNQPQHF.

The gene calls are TRBV27 and TRBJ1-5; 9 bases are shared with TRBD1. Germline V lookup: CDR1 MNHEY, CDR2 SMNVEV (reference sequence). The CDR3 is 16 amino acids. J lost 5 bases, V lost 4 bases, and 9 bases had no gene match. The CDR3 here is CASSSLRQGVHQPQHF. The CDR3 region has the DNA TGTGCCAGCAGTTCTCTCCGACAGGGGGTTCATCAGCCCCAGCATTTT.

V usage is TRBV7-3 and J usage is TRBJ2-1; TRBD1 agrees at 10 bases. Per germline, CDR1 SGHTA and CDR2 FQGTGA. The ends lost 4 bases at V and 9 bases at J; junction bases unmatched: 6. This CDR3 has 14 amino acids. The CDR3 DNA sequence: TGTGCCAGCAGCTCCGCGGGACAGGGGAGTGAGCAGTTCTTC. It is translated as CASSSAGQGSEQFF.

V usage is TRBV7-3 and J usage is TRBJ2-7; D is possibly TRBD2 (6 bases). This CDR3 has 14 amino acids. In germline, CDR1 is SGHTA, CDR2 FQGTGA. The V and J ends lost 2 bases and 3 bases respectively, with 11 bases between them. The CDR3 bases are TGTGCCAGCAGCTTATCGGCTAGCGTCTACGAGCAGTACTTC. Its translation is CASSLSASVYEQYF.

This sequence joins TRBV7-8 and TRBJ1-2; D ambiguous. CDR1 and CDR2 (germline): SGHVS, FQNEAQ. V was trimmed by 4 bases and J by 7 bases, leaving 10 bases between them. This CDR3 is 12 amino acids long. The CDR3 reads CASSSYSPGYTF. DNA of the CDR3: TGTGCCAGCAGCTCCTACAGCCCTGGCTACACCTTC. The whole variable domain, remainder taken from reference TRBV7-8 and TRBJ1-2, is GAGVSQSPRYKVAKRGQDVALRCDPISGHVSLFWYQQALGQGPEFLTYFQNEAQLDKSGLPSDRFFAERPEGSVSTLKIQRTQQEDSAVYLCASSSYSPGYTFGSGTRLTVV.

A single count supports this clone. The chain carries TRBV18 and TRBJ1-3, with D possibly being TRBD1 (6 bases). Germline loops: CDR1 KGHSH, CDR2 LQKENI. The ends were cut back, 2 bases at V and 2 bases at J, with 16 bases in the middle. This CDR3 contains 17 residues. The CDR3 spells CASSPDSQGGAGNTIYF. The CDR3 DNA reads TGTGCCAGCTCACCAGACTCACAGGGTGGAGCTGGAAACACCATATATTTT.

This chain uses TRBV4-3 with TRBJ1-5; 8 nucleotides match TRBD1. CDR3 length: 16 amino acids. J lost 6 bases, V lost 3 bases, and 10 bases had no gene match. Germline V CDR1 and CDR2: LGHNA, YSLEER. This CDR3 reads CASSHSLRQGSQPQHF. CDR3 nucleotide sequence: TGCGCCAGCAGCCATTCTCTTCGACAGGGGAGTCAGCCCCAGCATTTT.

This clone came up a few times. The chain couples TRBV11-3 to TRBJ1-1, with a tentative D call TRBD1 (5 bases). The CDR3 sequence is 15 residues long. CDR1 is SGHNT, CDR2 YENEEA, per germline. V was pared by 5 bases and J by 6 bases, with 19 bases between. As DNA, the CDR3 is TGTGCCAGCAGCCCAGCGGGGGTGGGGTTGGCTGAAGCTTTCTTT. Amino acid sequence: CASSPAGVGLAEAFF.

The chain employs TRBV15 and TRBJ1-3; D might be TRBD1 (5 bases). Per germline, CDR1 LNHNV and CDR2 YYDKDF (reference sequence). This CDR3 comprises 16 residues. The V gene lost 0 bases and the J gene lost 2 bases, with 11 bases spanning the gap. The CDR3 nucleotides are TGTGCCACCAGCAGAGATAAGTCAGGGCCTGGAAACACCATATATTTT. Residues: CATSRDKSGPGNTIYF.

This clone showed up just a few times. The chain links TRBV7-2 to TRBJ2-3; 7 nucleotides line up with TRBD2. The CDR3 loop spans 15 amino acids. J lost 8 bases, V lost 3 bases, and 11 bases had no gene match. Germline CDR1 and CDR2: SGHTA and FQGNSA. The CDR3 region has the DNA TGTGCCAGCAGCTTCAGCGGGGCTGCTGGGGTTACGCAGTATTTT. Translating gives CASSFSGAAGVTQYF.

The V call is TRBV20-1, the J call TRBJ2-1; 12 positions agree with TRBD2. Unmatched junction bases numbered 15, after V lost 3 bases and J lost 15 bases. This CDR3 region has 15 residues. Germline CDR1 reads DFQATT; CDR2 reads SNEGSKA (reference sequence). The DNA of the CDR3 is TGCAGTGCTAGTGGGCTAGCGGGGGGGCTGTCGTTGCGGTTCTTC. It encodes CSASGLAGGLSLRFF.

The rearrangement links TRBV3-1 (or the pseudogene TRBV3-2) to TRBJ1-2; 7 bases align to TRBD1. V dropped 1 base and J dropped 6; count of bases not matched to a gene: 8. Germline V gene data show CDR1 as LGHDT and CDR2 as YNNKEL (reference sequence). The CDR3 totals 15 residues. CDR3 DNA: TGTGCCAGCAGCCAAGTCATGACAGGGCCGCATGGCTACACCTTC. Residues: CASSQVMTGPHGYTF.

The V call is TRBV10-2, the J call TRBJ2-7, with 12 nucleotides matching TRBD2. The CDR3 is 15 residues long. The V and J ends lost 7 bases and 4 bases, in that order; junction bases with no gene match: 8. The germline CDR1 and CDR2 sequences are WSHSY and SAAADI. For the CDR3, the DNA is TGCGCCAGCAACCCTGAACTAGCGGGGGGATACGAGCAGTACTTC. The encoded protein is CASNPELAGGYEQYF.

The V gene is TRBV4-1, the J gene TRBJ2-2; a possible D gene is TRBD1 (5 bases). CDR3 length: 15 amino acids. V lost 0 bases to trimming and J lost 4 bases, with 9 bases between them. CDR1 is MGHRA, CDR2 YSYEKL, per germline. CDR3 in amino acids: CASSQDPGITGELFF. The CDR3 DNA reads as TGCGCCAGCAGCCAAGATCCAGGGATCACCGGGGAGCTGTTTTTT.

The chain has TRBV4-3 and TRBJ2-1; TRBD2 aligns across 7 bases. With V trimmed by 4 bases and J by 7 bases, 13 bases remained unmatched. CDR3 length equals 16 residues. Germline CDR1 and CDR2: LGHNA and YSLEER. The CDR3 spells CASSPSALAEENEQFF. The CDR3 DNA reads as TGCGCCAGCAGCCCCTCGGCTCTAGCGGAAGAAAATGAGCAGTTCTTC.

V usage is TRBV29-1 and J usage is TRBJ2-7; 16 bases align to TRBD2. Trimming took 6 bases from V and 2 from J; bases not matched to a gene: 13. This CDR3 has 18 residues. Germline CDR1 SQVTM, CDR2 ANQGSEA. The CDR3 protein is CSVRLGLAGGKSTYEQYF. CDR3 DNA sequence: TGCAGCGTCCGACTGGGACTAGCGGGAGGGAAATCAACCTACGAGCAGTACTTC.

The chain links TRBV6-5 to TRBJ1-4, with TRBD1 identical over 9 bases. Germline lookup yields CDR1 MNHEY and CDR2 SVGAGI. Trimming took 6 bases from V and 8 from J; bases not matched to a gene: 7. CDR3 size: 14 residues. This chain's CDR3 is CASRPGQGREKLFF. The CDR3 DNA follows: TGTGCCAGCAGACCAGGACAGGGGCGAGAAAAACTGTTTTTT.

The rearrangement joins TRBV5-1 to TRBJ1-1, with D unclear. Germline CDR1 reads SGHRS; CDR2 reads YFSETQ. CDR3 length: 15 amino acids. V lost 0 bases and J lost 4, with 13 bases in between. Here the CDR3 reads CASSLDPGLGTEAFF. The CDR3 bases are TGCGCCAGCAGCTTGGATCCGGGTTTGGGCACTGAAGCTTTCTTT.

The chain joins TRBV19 to TRBJ1-4, with 9 bases that match TRBD1. Germline loops: CDR1 LNHDA, CDR2 SQIVND (reference sequence). V dropped 3 bases and J dropped 11; count of bases not matched to a gene: 16. This CDR3 has 17 amino acids. CDR3 DNA sequence: TGTGCCAGTAGTATCGGACAGGGGCAGACCTCCTTGGGGAAACTGTTTTTT. It codes for CASSIGQGQTSLGKLFF.

The CDR3 region is CASSLGSQETQYF. In nucleotides, the CDR3 is TGTGCCAGCAGCTTAGGGAGCCAAGAGACCCAGTACTTC. The chain employs TRBV11-1 and TRBJ2-5; D call uncertain. This CDR3 region has 13 residues. Germline CDR1 SGHAT, CDR2 FQDESV (reference sequence). The ends were cut back, 1 base at V and 1 base at J, with 4 bases in the middle.